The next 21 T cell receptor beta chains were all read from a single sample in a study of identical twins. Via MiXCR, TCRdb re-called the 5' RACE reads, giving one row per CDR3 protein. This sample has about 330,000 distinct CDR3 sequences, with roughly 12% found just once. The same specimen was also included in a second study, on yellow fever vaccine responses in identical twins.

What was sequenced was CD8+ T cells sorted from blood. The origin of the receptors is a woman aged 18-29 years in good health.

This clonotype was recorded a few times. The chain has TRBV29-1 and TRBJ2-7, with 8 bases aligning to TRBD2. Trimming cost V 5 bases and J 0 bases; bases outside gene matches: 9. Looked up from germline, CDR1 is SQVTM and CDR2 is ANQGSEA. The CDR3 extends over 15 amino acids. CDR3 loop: CSVPNRAGDSYEQYF. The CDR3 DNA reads TGCAGCGTTCCGAACAGAGCGGGGGACTCCTACGAGCAGTACTTC.

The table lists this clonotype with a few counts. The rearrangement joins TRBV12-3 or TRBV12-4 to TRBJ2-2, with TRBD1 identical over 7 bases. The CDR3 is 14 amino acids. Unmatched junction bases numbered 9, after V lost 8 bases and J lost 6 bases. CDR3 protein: CASALTGTAGELFF. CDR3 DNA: TGTGCCAGCGCATTGACAGGGACGGCCGGGGAGCTGTTTTTT.

The CDR3 nucleotides are TGTGCCAGCAGCTCCCCCGGGGACTCTGGGGCCAACGTCCTGACTTTC. This translates into CASSSPGDSGANVLTF. The V gene is TRBV7-8, the J gene TRBJ2-6, with D perhaps matching TRBD2 (5 bases). This CDR3 has 16 amino acids. V dropped 4 bases and J dropped 0 bases, with 10 bases sitting between them. Per the germline V gene, CDR1 is SGHVS and CDR2 is FQNEAQ. Full variable domain (missing parts from reference TRBV7-8 and TRBJ2-6): GAGVSQSPRYKVAKRGQDVALRCDPISGHVSLFWYQQALGQGPEFLTYFQNEAQLDKSGLPSDRFFAERPEGSVSTLKIQRTQQEDSAVYLCASSSPGDSGANVLTFGAGSRLTVL.

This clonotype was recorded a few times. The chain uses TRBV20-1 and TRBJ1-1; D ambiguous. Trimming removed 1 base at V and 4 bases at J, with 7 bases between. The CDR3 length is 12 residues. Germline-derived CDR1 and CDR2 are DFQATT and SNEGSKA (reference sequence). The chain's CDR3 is CSARGEFTEAFF. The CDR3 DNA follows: TGCAGTGCTAGAGGGGAGTTCACTGAAGCTTTCTTT.

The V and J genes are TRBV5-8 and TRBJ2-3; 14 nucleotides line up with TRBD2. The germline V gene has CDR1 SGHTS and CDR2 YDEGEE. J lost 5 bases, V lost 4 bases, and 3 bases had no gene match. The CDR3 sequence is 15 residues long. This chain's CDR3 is CASSAGLAGGDTQYF. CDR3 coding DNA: TGTGCCAGCAGCGCTGGACTAGCGGGGGGAGATACGCAGTATTTT.

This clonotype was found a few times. DNA for the CDR3: TGTGCCAGCTCACCCCCACTAGCATCCAATGAGCAGTTCTTC. It yields the protein CASSPPLASNEQFF. The genes are TRBV18 and TRBJ2-1; possible D gene TRBD2, 6 bases. The CDR3 consists of 14 residues. V was shortened by 3 bases and J by 6 bases, with 12 bases between the two germline ends. CDR1 is KGHSH and CDR2 is LQKENI in the germline V gene.

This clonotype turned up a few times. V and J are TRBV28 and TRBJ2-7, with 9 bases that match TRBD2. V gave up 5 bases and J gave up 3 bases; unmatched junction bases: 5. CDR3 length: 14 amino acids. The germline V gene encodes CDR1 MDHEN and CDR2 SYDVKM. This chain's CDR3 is CASSQAGGHYEQYV. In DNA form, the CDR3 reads TGTGCCAGCAGTCAAGCGGGGGGACACTACGAGCAGTACGTC.

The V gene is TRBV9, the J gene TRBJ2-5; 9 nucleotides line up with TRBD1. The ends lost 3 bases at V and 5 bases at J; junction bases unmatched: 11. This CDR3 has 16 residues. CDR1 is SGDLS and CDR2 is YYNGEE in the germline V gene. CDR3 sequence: CASSGTGAAKWETQYF. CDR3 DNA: TGTGCCAGCAGCGGGACAGGGGCCGCTAAGTGGGAGACCCAGTACTTC.

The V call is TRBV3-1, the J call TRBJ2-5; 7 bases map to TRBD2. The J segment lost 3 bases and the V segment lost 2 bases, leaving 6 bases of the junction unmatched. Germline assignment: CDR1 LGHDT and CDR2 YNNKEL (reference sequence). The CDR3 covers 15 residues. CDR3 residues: CASSQISSGKETQYF. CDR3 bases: TGTGCCAGCAGCCAAATATCTAGCGGTAAAGAGACCCAGTACTTC.

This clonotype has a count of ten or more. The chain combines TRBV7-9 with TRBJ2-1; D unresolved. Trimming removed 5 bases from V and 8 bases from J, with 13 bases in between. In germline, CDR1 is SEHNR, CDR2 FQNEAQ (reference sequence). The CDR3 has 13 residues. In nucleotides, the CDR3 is TGTGCCAGCAGCGCCAACAAGGATGATGAGCAGTTCTTC. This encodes CASSANKDDEQFF.

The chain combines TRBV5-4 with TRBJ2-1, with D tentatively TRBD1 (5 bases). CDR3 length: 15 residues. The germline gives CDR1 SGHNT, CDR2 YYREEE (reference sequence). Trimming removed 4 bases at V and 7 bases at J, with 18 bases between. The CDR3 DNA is TGTGCCAGCAGCGACGATGCGACAGAGCAAAATGAGCAGTTCTTC. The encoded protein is CASSDDATEQNEQFF.

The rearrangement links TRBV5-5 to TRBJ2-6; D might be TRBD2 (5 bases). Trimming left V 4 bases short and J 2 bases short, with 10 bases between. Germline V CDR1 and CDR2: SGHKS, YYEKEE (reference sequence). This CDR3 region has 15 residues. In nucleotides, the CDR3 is TGTGCCAGCAGCCCAGAGGGAGCTGGGGCCAACGTCCTGACTTTC. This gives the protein CASSPEGAGANVLTF. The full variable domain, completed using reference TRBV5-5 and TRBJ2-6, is DAGVTQSPTHLIKTRGQQVTLRCSPISGHKSVSWYQQVLGQGPQFIFQYYEKEERGRGNFPDRFSARQFPNYSSELNVNALLLGDSALYLCASSPEGAGANVLTFGAGSRLTVL.

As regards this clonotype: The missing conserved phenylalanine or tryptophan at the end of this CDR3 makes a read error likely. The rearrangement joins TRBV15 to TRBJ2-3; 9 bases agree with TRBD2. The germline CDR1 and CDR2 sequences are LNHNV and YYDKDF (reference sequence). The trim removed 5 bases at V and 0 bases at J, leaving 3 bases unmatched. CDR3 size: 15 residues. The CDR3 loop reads CATSLGLASTDTQYL. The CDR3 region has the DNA TGTGCCACCAGCCTTGGACTAGCGAGCACAGATACGCAGTATCTT.

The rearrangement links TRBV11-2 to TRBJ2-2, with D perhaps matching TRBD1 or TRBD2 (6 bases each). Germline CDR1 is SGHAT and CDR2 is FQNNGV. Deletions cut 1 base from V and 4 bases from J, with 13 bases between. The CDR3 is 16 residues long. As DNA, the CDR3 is TGTGCCAGCAGCTTAGGGCCGGGGGCGATCACCGGGGAGCTGTTTTTT. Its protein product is CASSLGPGAITGELFF. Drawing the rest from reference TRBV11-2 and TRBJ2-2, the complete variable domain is EAGVAQSPRYKIIEKRQSVAFWCNPISGHATLYWYQQILGQGPKLLIQFQNNGVVDDSQLPKDRFSAERLKGVDSTLKIQPAKLEDSAVYLCASSLGPGAITGELFFGEGSRLTVL.

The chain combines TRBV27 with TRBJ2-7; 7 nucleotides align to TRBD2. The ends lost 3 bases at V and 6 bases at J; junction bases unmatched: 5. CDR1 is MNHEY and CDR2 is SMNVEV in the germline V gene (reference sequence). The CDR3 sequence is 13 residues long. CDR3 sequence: CASSFATGGEQYV. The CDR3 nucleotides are TGTGCCAGCAGTTTCGCCACGGGGGGCGAGCAGTACGTC.

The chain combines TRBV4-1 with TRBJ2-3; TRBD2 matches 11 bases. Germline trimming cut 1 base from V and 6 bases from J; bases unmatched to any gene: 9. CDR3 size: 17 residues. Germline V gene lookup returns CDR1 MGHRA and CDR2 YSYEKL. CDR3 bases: TGCGCCAGCAGCCAAGGTGGGGCTAGCGGGGGGAGGGATACGCAGTATTTT. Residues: CASSQGGASGGRDTQYF.

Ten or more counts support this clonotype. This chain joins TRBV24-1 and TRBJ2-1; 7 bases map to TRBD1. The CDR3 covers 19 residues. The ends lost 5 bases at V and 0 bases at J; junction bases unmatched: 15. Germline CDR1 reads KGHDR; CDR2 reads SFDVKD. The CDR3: CATSGIQGNGRGSYNEQFF. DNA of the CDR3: TGTGCCACCAGTGGGATACAGGGGAATGGTAGGGGCTCCTACAATGAGCAGTTCTTC.

The CDR3 loop is CASSYSVLGTDTQYF. The CDR3 DNA follows: TGTGCCAGCAGTTACTCGGTATTAGGAACAGATACGCAGTATTTT. The rearrangement uses TRBV6-5 and TRBJ2-3; D unresolved. Germline loops: CDR1 MNHEY, CDR2 SVGAGI. The V gene lost 0 bases and the J gene lost 3 bases, with 10 bases spanning the gap. CDR3 length: 15 amino acids.

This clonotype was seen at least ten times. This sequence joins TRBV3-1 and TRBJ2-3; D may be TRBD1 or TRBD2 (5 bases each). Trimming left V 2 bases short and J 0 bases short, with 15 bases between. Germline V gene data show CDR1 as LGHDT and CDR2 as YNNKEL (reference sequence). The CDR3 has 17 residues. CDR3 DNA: TGTGCCAGCAGCCAATTCAGCCGGGGACCTAGCACAGATACGCAGTATTTT. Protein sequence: CASSQFSRGPSTDTQYF.

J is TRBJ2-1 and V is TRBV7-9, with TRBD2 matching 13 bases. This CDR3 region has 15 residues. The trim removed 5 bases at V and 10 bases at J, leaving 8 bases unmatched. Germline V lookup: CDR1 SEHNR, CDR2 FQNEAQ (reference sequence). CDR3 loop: CASSPTSGRAGEQFF. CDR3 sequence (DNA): TGTGCCAGCAGCCCCACTAGCGGGAGGGCCGGAGAGCAGTTCTTC.

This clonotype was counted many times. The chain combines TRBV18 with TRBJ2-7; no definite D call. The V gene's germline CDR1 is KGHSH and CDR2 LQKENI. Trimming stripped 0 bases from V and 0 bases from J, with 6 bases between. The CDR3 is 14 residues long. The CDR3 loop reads CASSPPGNSYEQYF. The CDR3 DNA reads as TGTGCCAGCTCACCACCGGGGAACTCCTACGAGCAGTACTTC. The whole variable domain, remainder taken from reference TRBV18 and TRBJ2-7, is NAGVMQNPRHLVRRRGQEARLRCSPMKGHSHVYWYRQLPEEGLKFMVYLQKENIIDESGMPKERFSAEFPKEGPSILRIQQVVRGDSAAYFCASSPPGNSYEQYFGPGTRLTVT.